This T cell receptor beta chain was sequenced during a study of tissue T cells after allogeneic stem cell transplantation. General observations from the study: Alloreactivity or antigen specificity of tissue TCRs was not determined; some clones might be host cells. Across patients, clones rarely overlapped, yet motif clusters were shared tissue-specifically. Only a limited share of tissue TCRs appeared in blood or spleen.

Measured with immunoSEQ multiplex PCR; TCRdb has only the in-frame clones, and not every one. The sample has several thousand clones, about 35% seen once. This sample's time point: mouse harvest day 14 after allogeneic transplant. Mouse grafts combined 10^7 T-cell-depleted bone marrow cells with 10^6 splenic CD5+ T cells. This mouse GVHD model was MHC-mismatched B6 to BALB/c, profiled day 7 or 14. For this clone: Antigen: not known. These gene names are mouse names. The CDR3 extends 1 residue past the end of the read, so its final part is completed from the germline J gene.

CDR1 and CDR2 from the germline V gene are KGHPV and FQNQEV (reference sequence). The CDR3 runs 14 residues. Trimming removed 2 bases from V and 2 bases from J, with 9 bases in between. Sequenced: skin. The V call is TRBV26, the J call TRBJ1-2; possibly TRBD1 for D (5 bases). The source of this sequence is a female BALB/c mouse given C57BL/6 T cells with graft-versus-host disease after an allogeneic hematopoietic cell transplant. The CDR3 loop reads CASSLPGPNSDYTF. CDR3 DNA, as far as it was read: TGTGCCAGCAGTCTGCCGGGGCCTAACTCCGACTACACC.